Shown below are 19 T cell receptor beta chains from a single sample sequenced in a study of blood T cells in healthy people across ages. Together with a sample-barcoded 5' primer, a J-beta primer mix was included in a second PCR lasting about 7 to 11 cycles. A single record per CDR3 protein comes from TCRdb applying MiXCR to the 5' RACE reads. The data hold 1.5 million to 1.8 million distinct CDR3 sequences, with 35% to 45% observed a single time. Source material: blood. The receptors were gathered from a woman younger than 30 in good health.

The rearrangement links TRBV19 to TRBJ1-5; 9 nucleotides align to TRBD1. This CDR3 contains 15 residues. Germline lookup yields CDR1 LNHDA and CDR2 SQIVND (reference sequence). The V gene end was trimmed by 5 bases and the J gene end by 7 bases; junction bases not matched to a gene: 9. The DNA for the CDR3 is TGTGCCAGTAGTTACCAGACAGGGGGAAGGCAGCCCCAGCATTTT. Translated: CASSYQTGGRQPQHF.

This clonotype was counted only a few times. The V call is TRBV20-1, the J call TRBJ2-7; weak D call: TRBD1 (6 bases). This CDR3 is 13 amino acids long. Germline-derived CDR1 and CDR2 are DFQATT and SNEGSKA (reference sequence). The V end was cut by 3 bases, the J end by 2 bases, with 11 bases between. The CDR3 loop is CSASWDKTYEQYF. The CDR3 bases are TGCAGTGCTAGTTGGGACAAAACCTACGAGCAGTACTTC.

The chain couples TRBV20-1 to TRBJ1-2, with D possibly being TRBD1 (5 bases). This CDR3 region has 12 residues. The V gene's germline CDR1 is DFQATT and CDR2 SNEGSKA (reference sequence). V was cut by 3 bases and J by 8 bases, with 13 bases left in between. This CDR3 is CSARSGKWGYTF. The CDR3 DNA is TGCAGTGCTAGGTCAGGGAAATGGGGCTACACCTTC.

This chain links TRBV7-2 with TRBJ1-1; no clear D. The CDR3 length is 13 residues. Germline values: CDR1 SGHTA, CDR2 FQGNSA. V lost 6 bases to trimming and J lost 1 base, with 9 bases between them. This CDR3 is CASRPESNTEAFF. CDR3 DNA sequence: TGTGCCAGCAGGCCAGAGTCGAACACTGAAGCTTTCTTT.

J is TRBJ2-5 and V is TRBV10-3; possible D gene TRBD2, 6 bases. The CDR3 is 12 amino acids. Trimming left V 8 bases short and J 0 bases short, with 7 bases between. From germline, CDR1 is ENHRY and CDR2 SYGVKD. In nucleotides, the CDR3 is TGTGCCATCGGAGGGTACCAAGAGACCCAGTACTTC. Its translation is CAIGGYQETQYF.

The CDR3 loop reads CASSYSTSVEKLFF. Written as DNA, the CDR3 is TGTGCCAGCAGTTACTCGACATCGGTGGAAAAACTGTTTTTT. The V gene is TRBV6-5, the J gene TRBJ1-4; D unresolved. Germline loops: CDR1 MNHEY, CDR2 SVGAGI. The CDR3 runs to 14 residues. The V end lost 0 bases, the J end lost 8 bases, and 10 bases lay between the germline ends.

The chain is built from TRBV20-1 and TRBJ1-2; TRBD1 aligns across 9 bases. After removal of 5 bases from V and 2 bases from J, the junction contained 3 bases not matched to a gene. The CDR3 has 13 amino acids. Looked up from germline, CDR1 is DFQATT and CDR2 is SNEGSKA (reference sequence). This chain's CDR3 is CSAYGQGNYGYTF. For the CDR3, the DNA is TGCAGTGCTTATGGACAGGGGAACTATGGCTACACCTTC.

As DNA, the CDR3 is TGCAGTGCTAAAATCCCACGAGGGTCGGGGGCCGTACAGTATTTT. Its translation: CSAKIPRGSGAVQYF. V is TRBV20-1 and J is TRBJ2-3; tentatively, D is TRBD1 or TRBD2 (6 bases each). Germline CDR1 reads DFQATT; CDR2 reads SNEGSKA (reference sequence). CDR3 length: 15 amino acids. Trimming pared 4 bases from V and 12 bases from J, leaving 26 bases between.

The V gene is TRBV24-1, the J gene TRBJ1-2; TRBD1 is a possible D gene (5 bases). This CDR3 comprises 15 residues. Trimming removed 5 bases at V and 2 bases at J, with 14 bases between. Germline CDR1 and CDR2: KGHDR and SFDVKD. The CDR3 sequence is CATSGNPGPNYGYTF. In DNA, the CDR3 is TGTGCCACCAGTGGGAATCCGGGGCCCAACTATGGCTACACCTTC.

This chain joins TRBV5-8 and TRBJ2-6; tentatively, D is TRBD1 or TRBD2 (5 bases each). V was cut by 0 bases and J by 0 bases, with 16 bases left in between. The V gene's germline CDR1 is SGHTS and CDR2 YDEGEE. CDR3 length equals 19 residues. The CDR3 here is CASSLEGRFVGSGANVLTF. The CDR3 DNA sequence: TGTGCCAGCAGCTTGGAGGGACGGTTTGTCGGCTCTGGGGCCAACGTCCTGACTTTC.

CDR3 bases: TGCGCCAGCAGCCAACTGGTAACCCAAACTGGGGCCAACGTCCTGACTTTC. Its protein is CASSQLVTQTGANVLTF. This chain joins TRBV4-3 and TRBJ2-6, with D hard to call. CDR1 is LGHNA and CDR2 is YSLEER in the germline V gene. The V end was cut by 2 bases, the J end by 2 bases, with 13 bases between. The length of the CDR3 is 17 residues.

The chain has TRBV2 and TRBJ2-5; D is perhaps TRBD2 (6 bases). V lost 7 bases and J 4 bases, leaving 10 bases between the germline ends. The CDR3 covers 12 residues. Germline V gene lookup returns CDR1 SNHLY and CDR2 FYNNEI. The CDR3 DNA reads as TGTGCCAGCAATCCGGGGGTAGAGACCCAGTACTTC. Protein product: CASNPGVETQYF.

CDR3 residues: CASSRTERLNEQYF. The CDR3 coding sequence is TGTGCCAGCAGTCGGACAGAAAGGTTGAACGAGCAGTACTTC. The J gene is TRBJ2-7, the V gene TRBV12-3 or TRBV12-4, with a weak D call TRBD1 (6 bases). CDR3 length equals 14 residues. The V end was cut by 5 bases, the J end by 5 bases, with 16 bases between.

The V gene is TRBV2, the J gene TRBJ2-7; the D gene is possibly TRBD1 (5 bases). V was shortened by 6 bases and J by 4 bases, with 16 bases between the two germline ends. The germline V gene has CDR1 SNHLY and CDR2 FYNNEI. The CDR3 sequence is 14 residues long. Written as DNA, the CDR3 is TGTGCCAGCAGCACCGCAGGGCAGGGATACGAGCAGTACTTC. It specifies CASSTAGQGYEQYF.

This clonotype was found once. The chain carries TRBV7-2 and TRBJ2-7; TRBD2 aligns across 7 bases. CDR1 and CDR2 from the germline V gene are SGHTA and FQGNSA. The V gene end was trimmed by 5 bases and the J gene end by 2 bases; junction bases not matched to a gene: 9. The CDR3 totals 15 residues. The CDR3 sequence is CASSDRGGSPYEQYF. CDR3 DNA: TGTGCCAGCAGCGATAGGGGAGGGAGCCCCTACGAGCAGTACTTC.

This clonotype was recorded at least ten times. The chain joins TRBV9 to TRBJ2-3; 9 nucleotides line up with TRBD2. V dropped 3 bases and J dropped 1; count of bases not matched to a gene: 0. The CDR3 contains 14 residues. Per germline, CDR1 SGDLS and CDR2 YYNGEE. CDR3 sequence: CASSASGGTDTQYF. As DNA, the CDR3 is TGTGCCAGCAGCGCTAGCGGGGGCACAGATACGCAGTATTTT.

This chain joins TRBV21-1 and TRBJ2-6. TRBV21-1 is designated a pseudogene. The length of the CDR3 is 18 residues. CDR3 region: CASSKGDRLSMRANVLTF. The CDR3 DNA sequence: TGTGCCAGCAGCAAAGGAGATAGGCTATCTATGCGGGCCAACGTCCTGACTTTC.

V is TRBV20-1 and J is TRBJ1-1; possible D gene TRBD1, 6 bases. The CDR3 contains 13 residues. The germline V gene encodes CDR1 DFQATT and CDR2 SNEGSKA (reference sequence). Trimming cost V 4 bases and J 2 bases, with 11 bases left between them. CDR3 sequence reads: CSAKDSLNTEAFF. The CDR3 DNA reads as TGCAGTGCTAAGGACAGCCTCAACACTGAAGCTTTCTTT.

This clonotype was counted a few times. This chain joins TRBV20-1 and TRBJ2-7; TRBD1 matches at 8 bases. CDR3 length: 14 residues. Trimming cost V 5 bases and J 6 bases; bases outside gene matches: 12. CDR1 and CDR2 (germline): DFQATT, SNEGSKA (reference sequence). CDR3 in DNA: TGCAGTGCTGAACGACAGGGGACCTTCGGCGAGCAGTACTTC. This gives the protein CSAERQGTFGEQYF.